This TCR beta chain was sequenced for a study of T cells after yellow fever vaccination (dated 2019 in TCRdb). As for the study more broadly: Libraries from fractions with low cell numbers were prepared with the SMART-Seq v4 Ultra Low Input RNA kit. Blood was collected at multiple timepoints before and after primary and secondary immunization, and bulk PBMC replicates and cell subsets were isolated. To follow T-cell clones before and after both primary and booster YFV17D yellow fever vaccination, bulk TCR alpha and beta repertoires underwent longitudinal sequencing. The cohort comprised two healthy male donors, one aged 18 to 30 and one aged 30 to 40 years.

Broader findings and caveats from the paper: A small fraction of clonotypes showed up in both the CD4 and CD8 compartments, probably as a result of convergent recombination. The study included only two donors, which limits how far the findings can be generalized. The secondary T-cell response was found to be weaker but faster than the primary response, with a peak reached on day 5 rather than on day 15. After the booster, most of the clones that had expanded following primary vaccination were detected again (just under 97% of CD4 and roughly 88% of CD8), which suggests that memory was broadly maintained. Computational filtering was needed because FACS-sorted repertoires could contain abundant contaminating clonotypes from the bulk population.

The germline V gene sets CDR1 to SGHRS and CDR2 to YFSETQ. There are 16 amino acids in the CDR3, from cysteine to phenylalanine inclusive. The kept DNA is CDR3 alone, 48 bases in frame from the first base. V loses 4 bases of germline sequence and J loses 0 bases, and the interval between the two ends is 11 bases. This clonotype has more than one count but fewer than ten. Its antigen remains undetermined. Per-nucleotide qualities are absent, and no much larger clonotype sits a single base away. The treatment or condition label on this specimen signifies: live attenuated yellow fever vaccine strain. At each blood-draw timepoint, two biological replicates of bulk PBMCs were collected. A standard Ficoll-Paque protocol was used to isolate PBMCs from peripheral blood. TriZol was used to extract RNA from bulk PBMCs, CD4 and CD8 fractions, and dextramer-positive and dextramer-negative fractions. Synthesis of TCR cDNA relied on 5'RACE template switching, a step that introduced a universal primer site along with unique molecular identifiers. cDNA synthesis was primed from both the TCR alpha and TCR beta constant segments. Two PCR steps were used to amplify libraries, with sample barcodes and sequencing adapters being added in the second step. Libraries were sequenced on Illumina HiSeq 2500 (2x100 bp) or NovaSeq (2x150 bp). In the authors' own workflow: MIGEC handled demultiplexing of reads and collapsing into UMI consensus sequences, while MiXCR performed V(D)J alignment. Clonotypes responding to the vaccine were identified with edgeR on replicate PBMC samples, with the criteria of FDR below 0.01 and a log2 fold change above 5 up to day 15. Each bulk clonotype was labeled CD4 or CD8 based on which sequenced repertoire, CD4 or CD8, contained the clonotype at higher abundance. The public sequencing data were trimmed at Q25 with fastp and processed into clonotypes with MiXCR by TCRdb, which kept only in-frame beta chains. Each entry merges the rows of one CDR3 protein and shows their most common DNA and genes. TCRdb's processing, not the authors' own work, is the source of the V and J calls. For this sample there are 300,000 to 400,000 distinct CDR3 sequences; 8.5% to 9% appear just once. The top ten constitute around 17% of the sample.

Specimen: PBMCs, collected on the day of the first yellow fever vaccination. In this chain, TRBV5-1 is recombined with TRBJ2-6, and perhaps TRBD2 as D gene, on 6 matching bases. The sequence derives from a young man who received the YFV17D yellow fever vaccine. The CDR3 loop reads CASSAGRSSGANVLTF. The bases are TGCGCCAGCAGCGCGGGACGGAGCTCTGGGGCCAACGTCCTGACTTTC.